These T cell receptor beta chains were read from a single sample in a study of cytomegalovirus exposure and HLA in healthy donors. Clones were sequenced by immunoSEQ multiplex PCR, and TCRdb holds only the in-frame ones, with some missing. This sample has some 170,000 clones, with about 71% found just once. Sequenced sample: PBMCs. These receptors all stem from a woman aged 25 to 45 in good health and CMV-seronegative. Both conserved end residues are part of each CDR3. The D gene is left open where the match is weak. Clone size is not always given. Where it is, it says once, few, many or a class for expanded clones.

j_call,d_call,clone_size,cdr3_length,v_call,cdr3_aa,cdr3_nt
TRBJ1-1,-,few,14,TRBV4-1,CASSQVVAGTEAFF,TGCGCCAGCAGCCAGGTTGTGGCAGGGACTGAAGCTTTCTTT
TRBJ2-1,TRBD2,-,17,TRBV4-1,CASSQDLGEGFYNEQFF,TGCGCCAGCAGCCAAGACCTGGGGGAGGGCTTTTACAATGAGCAGTTCTTC
TRBJ1-2,-,-,13,TRBV6-4,CASSDSARNGYTF,TGTGCCAGCAGTGACTCGGCCAGGAATGGCTACACCTTC
TRBJ1-3,-,once,14,TRBV19,CASSLGGTGNTIYF,TGTGCCAGTAGCCTTGGGGGGACTGGAAACACCATATATTTT
TRBJ2-7,TRBD2,-,14,TRBV4-3,CASSQDRGSYEQYF,TGCGCCAGCAGCCAAGATCGCGGGAGCTACGAGCAGTACTTC
TRBJ2-7,-,few,12,TRBV6-1,CASSIDRYQQYF,TGTGCCAGCAGTATTGACAGATACCAGCAGTACTTC
TRBJ2-1,-,few,13,TRBV11-2,CASSLQALGEQFF,TGTGCCAGCAGCTTACAGGCCTTAGGAGAGCAGTTCTTC
TRBJ2-7,-,-,11,TRBV20-1,CSVWLPYEQYF,TGCAGTGTTTGGCTCCCCTACGAGCAGTACTTC
TRBJ2-1,-,-,13,TRBV4-2,CASSHEGYNEQFF,TGTGCCAGCAGCCATGAGGGATACAATGAGCAGTTCTTC
TRBJ2-1,-,-,14,TRBV18,CASSQATAYNEQFF,TGTGCCAGCTCACAGGCGACAGCCTACAATGAGCAGTTCTTC